The sequence of this TCR beta chain was determined in a study of regulatory T cells in long-lasting Graves disease. Study-wide results and limits: Persistent Graves' patients showed reduced TCR diversity versus newly diagnosed patients.

Per the germline V gene, CDR1 is MDHEN and CDR2 is SYDVKM. V lost 8 bases and J lost 3; bases outside the gene matches: 3. The CDR3 covers 12 residues. This clonotype was recorded at least ten times. Its target is not known. Combining iRepertoire HTBI primers with Arm-PCR of CDR3 regions, the authors built TCR beta libraries. TCRdb recomputed calls from the multiplex PCR reads with MiXCR, one row per CDR3 protein. In the table there are 420,000 or so distinct CDR3 sequences, around 15% of which are singletons. Time point noted: newly diagnosed GD, antithyroid drugs for less than 3 months. After RNA was extracted from PBMCs, the TCR library was made from it. A further study also used this sample, focusing on T cells in Graves' hyperthyroidism and ophthalmopathy. In that study: Peripheral blood also featured most of the thyroid clonotypes expanded above 0.001.

This sequence originates from a young woman with Graves disease. The chain links TRBV28 to TRBJ2-7; TRBD1 matches at 8 bases. The specimen was peripheral blood mononuclear cells (PBMCs), collected at new diagnosis, from a patient treated with antithyroid drugs. Here the CDR3 DNA reads TGTGCCAGCCAGACAGGGGACTACGAGCAGTACTTC. It is translated as CASQTGDYEQYF.